Each of the 5 T cell receptor beta chains below was sequenced from the same sample in a study of cytomegalovirus exposure and HLA in healthy donors. Amplification used 60 Vbeta primers and 13 Jbeta primers. TCRdb's copy holds only in-frame clones and misses some; the assay was immunoSEQ multiplex PCR. Among about 150,000 clones listed, about 88% were seen once. The sample taken for sequencing was PBMCs. These receptors all come from a young woman in good health and CMV-seronegative.

The V gene is TRBV2, the J gene TRBJ1-1, with TRBD1 matching 9 bases. Trimming removed 7 bases from V and 4 bases from J; junction bases left unmatched: 7. In germline, CDR1 is SNHLY, CDR2 FYNNEI. The CDR3 is 14 amino acids. CDR3 bases: TGTGCCAGCAACGGACAGGGGTCGGGCACTGAAGCTTTCTTT. Amino acids: CASNGQGSGTEAFF.

The chain recombines TRBV7-9 with TRBJ1-2; 8 nucleotides align to TRBD1. Losses at the gene ends were 3 bases for V and 6 bases for J; bases not matched to a gene: 0. This CDR3 comprises 12 residues. Germline V gene lookup returns CDR1 SEHNR and CDR2 FQNEAQ (reference sequence). Written as DNA, the CDR3 is TGTGCCAGCAGCTTGGACAGGGATGGCTACACCTTC. It translates to CASSLDRDGYTF. Using reference TRBV7-9 and TRBJ1-2 for the parts outside the CDR3, the full variable domain is DTGVSQNPRHKITKRGQNVTFRCDPISEHNRLYWYRQTLGQGPEFLTYFQNEAQLEKSRLLSDRFSAERPKGSFSTLEIQRTEQGDSAMYLCASSLDRDGYTFGSGTRLTVV.

This clone has more than one count but fewer than ten. The chain has TRBV7-6 and TRBJ1-4, with 7 bases matching TRBD1. V lost 4 bases, J lost 8 bases, and 7 bases stayed unmatched. The CDR3 runs 14 residues. In germline, CDR1 is SGHVS, CDR2 FNYEAQ. The CDR3 sequence is CASSSGGGLEKLFF. In DNA, the CDR3 is TGTGCCAGCAGCTCCGGAGGGGGCTTGGAAAAACTGTTTTTT.

This sequence joins TRBV9 and TRBJ1-1; TRBD1 aligns across 8 bases. The V and J ends lost 2 bases and 3 bases, in that order; junction bases with no gene match: 15. This CDR3 contains 18 residues. CDR1 SGDLS and CDR2 YYNGEE come from the germline V gene. The CDR3 protein is CASSVSPWVGTGDTEAFF. DNA for the CDR3: TGTGCCAGCAGCGTGAGCCCTTGGGTGGGGACAGGTGACACTGAAGCTTTCTTT.

The chain uses TRBV5-8 and TRBJ1-2, with 8 nucleotides matching TRBD1. The CDR3 is made up of 14 amino acids. CDR1 and CDR2 (germline): SGHTS, YDEGEE. V lost 3 bases to trimming and J lost 4 bases; unmatched junction nucleotides: 5. The DNA for the CDR3 is TGTGCCAGCAGCTGGGACGGGACAGGCTATGGCTACACCTTC. Translation: CASSWDGTGYGYTF.